This TCR beta chain is from a study of beta chain features in type 1 diabetes. Study-wide background: On cell yields, gender and age, patients and healthy donors were similar.

Study-level findings and limits: More deletions and fewer insertions at VDJ junctions were found in patients with type 1 diabetes. Equally in patients and controls, shorter templates might have been favored by PCR. Among all four CD4+ subsets, Type 1 diabetes patients had TCRB CDR3s that were moderately but significantly shorter.

Expressed TCRB transcripts were sequenced because the entire RNA isolate underwent reverse transcription. Mean read depth for naive, central memory and regulatory T cell samples was around 3.5 million reads. The method was immunoSEQ multiplex PCR; TCRdb's version includes in-frame clones alone and lacks a portion of them. The sample comprises about 260,000 clones, approximately 24% of which are singletons, and around 0.011% rests with the top ten. Comment on this clone: What it recognizes is unknown.

The CDR3 has 15 amino acids. Losses at the gene ends were 5 bases for V and 7 bases for J; bases not matched to a gene: 10. CDR1 is LNHNV, CDR2 YYDKDF, per germline (reference sequence). The source of this sequence is a woman younger than 45 with type 1 diabetes. Sequenced material: naive CD4+ T cells from blood. V usage is TRBV15 and J usage is TRBJ1-5; 8 bases are shared with TRBD1. The CDR3 DNA follows: TGTGCCACCAGCGGGGGGGGACAGGCTGGCCAGCCCCAGCATTTT. This gives the protein CATSGGGQAGQPQHF.